Sequencing of this TCR beta chain was carried out in a study of PD-1 blockade in classical Hodgkin lymphoma (dated by TCRdb to the early 2020s). Turning to the overall study: Nivolumab dosing was 3 mg/kg intravenously every 2 weeks, continuing until either disease progression or unacceptable toxicity. A peripheral blood immune signature of response to PD-1 blockade in classical Hodgkin lymphoma was defined using TCR beta sequencing and CyTOF. Overall results and qualifications from the work: Lower diversity was observed in patients in whom nivolumab was started less than 1 year after ASCT, and these patients were excluded from later analyses so that confounding by immune reconstitution would be avoided. Newly diagnosed patients were reported to have lower baseline TCR diversity than healthy donors, and relapsed/refractory patients were reported to have lower baseline TCR diversity still. Among trial patients, those achieving complete response had baseline diversity similar to that of newly diagnosed patients, while diversity was significantly lower in partial responders and progressors. A significant rise by C4D1 was seen in CD4+ but not CD8+ TCR diversity (p=0.0027 vs p=0.16), with the rise being most apparent in complete responders (p=0.02). Only a single clinical trial cohort was studied, and what caused the repertoire differences, possibly disease activity or prior therapy, remained undefined.

Comments on this clone: Its binding antigen is unknown. No qualities accompany the bases; no much larger clone lies one base away.

The CDR3 starts with the cysteine, ends with the phenylalanine, and has 15 residues. Just CDR3 DNA is preserved here, 45 bases in frame from base 1. Per the germline V gene (reference sequence), LNHDA is the CDR1 and SQIVND is the CDR2. V is cut back by 5 bases and J by 1 base, with 4 bases in the junction unmatched. This specimen's time point label, per the study, means: cycle 4 day 1 (C4D1), after less than 7 weeks of nivolumab. All trial patients had relapsed after autologous stem cell transplantation, with cohorts A, B and C differing in prior brentuximab vedotin exposure. A total of under 70 patients with relapsed/refractory classical Hodgkin lymphoma made up the trial cohort, and each patient's best overall response was complete response, partial response or progressive disease. In the multi-cohort phase II CheckMate 205 trial, trial patients received single-agent nivolumab. An independent review committee assessed best overall response by applying the 2007 International Working Group response criteria. Trial PBMCs were collected immediately before nivolumab initiation (C1D1) and during therapy at cycle 2 day 1 and cycle 4 day 1. Peripheral blood was collected in 8 mL Vacutainer Cell Preparation Tubes, from which PBMCs were isolated by centrifugation and then cryopreserved.

Genomic DNA was isolated using the Qiagen DNeasy kit from unsorted PBMCs as well as from negatively selected CD4+ and CD8+ fractions. Amplification of TCR beta CDR3 regions was done by immunoSEQ multiplex PCR with primers that anneal to V and J segments. A synthetic immune receptor repertoire was used to minimize amplification bias, and remaining bias was computationally removed after sequencing. The paper's processing steps were these. Custom Python scripts were used to quantify repertoire diversity as the Shannon entropy index. Unsorted, CD4+ and CD8+ repertoires were analyzed separately, except for combined analyses in which CD4+ and CD8+ sequences were merged in silico. A clone counted as expanded when the clone's frequency after treatment rose at least 2-fold relative to C1D1, and clones undetected at baseline were given a pseudocount of 0.5. Clones with 0 or 1 copy at C1D1 were defined as singleton clones, while clones with 2 or more copies were defined as non-singleton clones. By matching protein sequences in sorted samples from the same patient, clones expanded in unsorted samples were annotated as CD4+, CD8+ or unknown. Diversity changes from C1D1 to C4D1 were tested in paired samples using Wilcoxon tests. The source is immuneACCESS, and TCRdb retained only in-frame sequences with V and J called. Part of the clones is not carried over; for the studies checked, unresolved V genes explain less than half of this, and the remainder is unexplained. V and J calls plus clone size are reproduced from that table; the DNA served to infer D and trimming. This sample comprises 30,000 to 50,000 clones, more than 60% of them detected only once. The top ten constitute roughly 9.2% of the sample.

The clonotype originates from a human donor with classical Hodgkin lymphoma. Rearrangement joined TRBV19 to TRBJ2-1; 8 central nucleotides agree with TRBD1. The sample was peripheral blood mononuclear cells (PBMCs), taken before the fourth cycle of nivolumab. This receptor carries the CDR3 CASSPTGVSYNEQFF. The sequenced DNA: TGTGCCAGTAGTCCGACAGGGGTTTCCTACAATGAGCAGTTCTTC.